Listed below are T cell receptor beta chains from one sample, sequenced in a study of blood T cell repertoires in COVID-19. The repertoire was sequenced with immunoSEQ multiplex PCR; TCRdb's copy has only in-frame clones and lacks some. The sample lists 150,000 to 200,000 clones; about 81% were seen once. Sequenced material: peripheral blood. The receptors derive from a woman of 80 years or more with COVID-19, enrolled during active disease. CDR3s include the opening cysteine and the closing phenylalanine or tryptophan. The order of the fields is J gene, V gene, clone size, D gene, CDR3 DNA, CDR3 protein. A D gene is named only where the DNA matches it firmly. For some rows the clone size is stated as once, few or many, or as a class when expanded; others skip it.

>TRBJ1-1|TRBV6-1|.|TRBD1
TGTGCCAGCAGTGGAAAGACCTTGACAGGGGTGGGGAACACTGAAGCTTTCTTT
CASSGKTLTGVGNTEAFF
>TRBJ2-3|TRBV28|.|.
TGTGCCAGCAGTCCCGCGTGGGGGCTCAGCAGGGATACGCAGTATTTT
CASSPAWGLSRDTQYF
>TRBJ1-2|TRBV14|.|.
TGTGCCAGCAGCCAAGGCCAGGGTGGCTATGGCTACACCTTC
CASSQGQGGYGYTF
>TRBJ1-1|TRBV7-9|.|TRBD1
TGTGCCAGCAGCCCAGTGACAGGGGGGTACACTGAAGCTTTCTTT
CASSPVTGGYTEAFF
>TRBJ2-1|TRBV2|once|.
TGTGCCAGCAGTGAACTGGTGTCTATCGTATCCTACAATGAGCAGTTCTTC
CASSELVSIVSYNEQFF
>TRBJ1-2|TRBV5-1|once|.
TGCGCCAGCAGCCAGGACAGCTATGGCTACACCTTC
CASSQDSYGYTF
>TRBJ1-6|TRBV6-1|.|.
TGTGCCAGCAGTGCTACTGCTTACAGGAGCTCCTATAATTCACCCCTCCACTTT
CASSATAYRSSYNSPLHF
>TRBJ1-3|TRBV3-1/TRBV3-2|.|.
TGTGCCAGCAGCCAAGGTAACGGAGACACCATATATTTT
CASSQGNGDTIYF
>TRBJ2-1|TRBV19|.|TRBD1
TGTGCCAGTAGGGGGACAGGGCTTCCCTACAATGAGCAGTTCTTC
CASRGTGLPYNEQFF
>TRBJ2-1|TRBV19|.|TRBD1
TGTGCCAGTAGTATTTCCGGGACAGCCCTTTACAATGAGCAGTTCTTC
CASSISGTALYNEQFF
>TRBJ2-7|TRBV5-6|.|.
TGTGCCAGCAGCTTGAGGGACAACCCCTACGAGCAGTACTTC
CASSLRDNPYEQYF
>TRBJ2-7|TRBV19|.|TRBD2
TGTGCCAGTAGCACACCTAGCGGGAGTGGGTACGAGCAGTACTTC
CASSTPSGSGYEQYF
>TRBJ2-2|TRBV6-6|.|.
TGTGCCAGCAGTTACTCCCCGGAGGGGGGGGAGCTGTTTTTT
CASSYSPEGGELFF
>TRBJ2-1|TRBV4-1|few|TRBD2
TGCGCCAGCAGCCAGGGACTAGCGGTCTACAATGAGCAGTTCTTC
CASSQGLAVYNEQFF
>TRBJ2-1|TRBV28|.|TRBD1
TGTGCCAGCGGCTCCATAGGGGTTGGGGACAGGACCCGTCGGGGCTCCTACAATGAGCAGTTCTTC
CASGSIGVGDRTRRGSYNEQFF
>TRBJ2-7|TRBV2|.|TRBD1
TGTGCCATCTTCCGGGACAGCTCCTACGAGCAGTACTTC
CAIFRDSSYEQYF
>TRBJ2-7|TRBV7-2|.|.
TGTGCCAGCAGCTTAGGGGGTCAGGGTAGGATCATCTCCTACGAGCAGTACTTC
CASSLGGQGRIISYEQYF
>TRBJ1-1|TRBV28|.|TRBD1
TGTGCCAGCCGAAGGGACAGGGTAGGCACTGAAGCTTTCTTT
CASRRDRVGTEAFF
>TRBJ2-5|TRBV6-2/TRBV6-3|.|TRBD1
TGTGCCAGCAGTTCCCCGGACAGGGGGCGGGAGACCCAGTACTTC
CASSSPDRGRETQYF
>TRBJ2-3|TRBV2|.|TRBD2
TGTGCCAGCAGCGGGACTAGCAGCACAGATACGCAGTATTTT
CASSGTSSTDTQYF
>TRBJ2-7|TRBV20-1|.|.
TGCAGTGCTAGTAGAGGGAATTCCTACGAGCAGTACTTC
CSASRGNSYEQYF
>TRBJ2-2|TRBV28|.|TRBD1
TGTGCCAGCAGTTTTACAGGGGCGCAAACCGGGGAGCTGTTTTTT
CASSFTGAQTGELFF
>TRBJ2-1|TRBV4-1|once|.
TGCGCCAGCAGCCAAGATCAGGCTAGCCTGGATGAGCAGTTCTTC
CASSQDQASLDEQFF
>TRBJ2-7|TRBV7-8|.|TRBD2
TGTGCCAGCAGCTCCGGGGGGGTACTCTACGAGCAGTACTTC
CASSSGGVLYEQYF
>TRBJ2-4|TRBV19|.|TRBD1
TGTGCCAGTAGTCAACAGGGGGCTGGCAAAAACATTCAGTACTTC
CASSQQGAGKNIQYF
>TRBJ2-1|TRBV9|.|.
TGTGCCAGCAGCGTCGAGTCGGGGGAAAATGAGCAGTTCTTC
CASSVESGENEQFF
>TRBJ1-6|TRBV2|.|.
TGTGCCAGGGGGACAAACTCCTATAATTCACCCCTCCACTTT
CARGTNSYNSPLHF
>TRBJ2-7|TRBV2|.|.
TGTGCCAGCAGTCGAGGGGGACCGCCATCCTACGAGCAGTACTTC
CASSRGGPPSYEQYF
>TRBJ2-7|TRBV6-2/TRBV6-3|.|.
TGTGCCAGCAGTTACGGCCAGACCTACGAGCAGTACTTC
CASSYGQTYEQYF
>TRBJ2-5|TRBV11-2|.|TRBD2
TGTGCCAGCAGCTTAGGCCTAGCGGGAGTGATGCCACAAGAGACCCAGTACTTC
CASSLGLAGVMPQETQYF
>TRBJ1-1|TRBV6-5|.|TRBD1
TGTGCCAGCATCAGGACAGGGGCAAACACTGAAGCTTTCTTT
CASIRTGANTEAFF
>TRBJ2-3|TRBV7-3|.|.
TGTGCCAGCAGTCGGGGAACCTACCCAAGCACAGATACGCAGTATTTT
CASSRGTYPSTDTQYF
>TRBJ1-2|TRBV7-2|.|TRBD1
TGTGCCAGCAGCTTAGGGGGACAGGGGGCGATTGGATATGGCTACACCTTC
CASSLGGQGAIGYGYTF
>TRBJ1-6|TRBV30|once|.
TGTGCCTGGAGTGTACTAAGTACGACACCCCTCCACTTT
CAWSVLSTTPLHF
>TRBJ2-3|TRBV15|.|TRBD1
TGTGCCACCAGCGCAGACAGGGGAACAGATACGCAGTATTTT
CATSADRGTDTQYF